One and the same sample provided the 3 T cell receptor beta chains below, sequenced in a study of naive and memory T cell subsets. The library had UMIs added by 3' ligation of an oligonucleotide to TCR cDNA. Amplification of ligated cDNA took four PCR rounds with SP2 and nested alpha and beta constant primers. Each CDR3 protein is one row after TCRdb ran MiXCR on the 5' RACE reads. Of some 60,000 distinct CDR3 sequences in the sample, 7.6% were seen once. These receptors all come from a female donor in good health.

This clonotype was seen only a few times. This chain links TRBV29-1 with TRBJ2-1; D remains ambiguous. The ends were cut back, 4 bases at V and 10 bases at J, with 11 bases in the middle. The CDR3 runs 11 residues. In germline, CDR1 is SQVTM, CDR2 ANQGSEA. CDR3 bases: TGCAGCGTTGGCCCAAGTTCGGAGCAGTTCTTC. Protein: CSVGPSSEQFF.

This clonotype was counted many times. The V call is TRBV9, the J call TRBJ2-5; TRBD1 or TRBD2 may be the D gene (6 bases each). V lost 3 bases, J lost 2 bases, and 17 bases lay in between. The CDR3 totals 16 residues. Germline loops: CDR1 SGDLS, CDR2 YYNGEE. The CDR3 is CASSDRPGALQETQYF. CDR3 DNA: TGTGCCAGCAGCGACAGGCCGGGGGCCCTACAAGAGACCCAGTACTTC.

A few counts support this clonotype. This chain joins TRBV7-2 and TRBJ2-3, with D hard to call. Germline V gene data show CDR1 as SGHTA and CDR2 as FQGNSA. The CDR3 sequence is 13 residues long. The V and J ends lost 1 base and 4 bases respectively, with 6 bases between them. CDR3 sequence (DNA): TGTGCCAGCAGCTTAGAACGACCAGATACGCAGTATTTT. Translating it yields CASSLERPDTQYF.